Listed here is a single T cell receptor beta chain. Within the sample, other DNA sequences also encode this same CDR3. This sample is part of a study of shared clonotypes between healthy human individuals. V shed 5 bases and J shed 4 bases, with 9 bases lying between them. The CDR3 sequence is 12 residues long. Germline lookup yields CDR1 SGHAT and CDR2 FQNNGV. Genomic DNA of each subset was evenly split across several immunoSEQ plates. It was 150 to 200 ng DNA, some 30,000 T cell genomes, that sorted-subset replicate PCRs used. Clones were sequenced by immunoSEQ multiplex PCR, and TCRdb holds only the in-frame ones, with some missing. The data contain about 1.4 million clones, roughly 96% of them singletons.

V and J are TRBV11-2 and TRBJ2-7, with D possibly TRBD1 on 5 matching bases. The clonotype was recovered from a young man in good health. The source material was naive CD4+ T cells sorted from blood. Subset described: CD45RA+ positively selected. The CDR3 sequence: CASSRQGYEQYF. The CDR3 bases are TGTGCCAGCAGCCGGCAGGGTTACGAGCAGTACTTC.